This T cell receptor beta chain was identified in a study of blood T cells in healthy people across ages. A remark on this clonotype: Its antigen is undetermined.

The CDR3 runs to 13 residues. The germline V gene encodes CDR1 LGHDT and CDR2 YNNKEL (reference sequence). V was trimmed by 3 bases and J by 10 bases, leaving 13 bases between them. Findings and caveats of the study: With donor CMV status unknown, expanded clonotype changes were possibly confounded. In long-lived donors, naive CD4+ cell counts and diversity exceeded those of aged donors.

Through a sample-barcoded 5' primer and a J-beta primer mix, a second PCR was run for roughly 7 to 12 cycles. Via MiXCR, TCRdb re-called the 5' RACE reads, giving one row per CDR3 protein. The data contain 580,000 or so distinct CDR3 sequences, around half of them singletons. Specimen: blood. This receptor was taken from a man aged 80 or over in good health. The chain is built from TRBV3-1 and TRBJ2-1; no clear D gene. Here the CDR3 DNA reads TGTGCCAGCAGCCATGGTAGGGCAGGCGAGCAGTTCTTC. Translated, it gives CASSHGRAGEQFF.